This TCR beta chain was sequenced during a study of blood T cell repertoires in COVID-19. About the study: From the United States, Italy and Spain came samples of acute and convalescent COVID-19. PBMCs, B-cell-depleted T cells, or T cells provided the cDNA or gDNA that made up the material.

The table came from immunoSEQ multiplex PCR; TCRdb's copy has only in-frame clones and leaves some out. The table shows 45,000 to 55,000 clones, with 80% to 85% occurring only once. This clone has just a few counts. The CDR3 spans 14 residues. V gave up 5 bases and J gave up 7 bases; unmatched junction bases: 6. Germline loops: CDR1 SGHAT, CDR2 FQNNGV. The chain links TRBV11-2 to TRBJ2-1; 9 bases agree with TRBD2. The sequence came from a man between 50 and 59 years old with acute or convalescent COVID-19. Sequenced material: peripheral blood. The DNA of the CDR3 is TGTGCCAGCAGCCGGGGACTAGCTAGGAATGAGCAGTTCTTC. This sequence encodes CASSRGLARNEQFF.